A selection of T cell receptor beta chains follows, all from one sample in a study of T cells after yellow fever vaccination. TCRdb redid the calling of the 5' RACE reads with MiXCR, one entry per CDR3 protein. Of approximately 300,000 distinct CDR3 sequences listed, about 10% are singletons. Source: CD4+ T cells sorted from PBMCs, taken 45 days after the yellow fever booster vaccination. The receptors were sampled from a young man who received the YFV17D yellow fever vaccine. Both conserved end residues are trimmed from each CDR3. The order of the fields is D gene, V gene, J gene, CDR3 protein. D genes are given only for firm matches.

>NA|TRBV4-3|TRBJ2-2
ASSQELRSTGELF
>NA|TRBV5-6|TRBJ2-3
ASSLPADSKDTQY
>NA|TRBV14|TRBJ1-1
ASSDWEDEAF
>TRBD1|TRBV6-5|TRBJ2-3
ASRQGWSTDTQY
>TRBD1|TRBV18|TRBJ2-5
ASSLTGGQETQY
>NA|TRBV20-1|TRBJ2-5
SARAGAGETQY
>NA|TRBV7-9|TRBJ2-5
ASSLEWRETQY
>NA|TRBV5-1|TRBJ2-1
ASSLGVGLWNNEQF
>TRBD2|TRBV4-1|TRBJ2-5
ASSRTSGEETQY
>NA|TRBV4-3|TRBJ2-3
ASSQGPSGSTTDTQY
>TRBD2|TRBV10-2|TRBJ2-1
ASLPTSGGNEQF
>TRBD1|TRBV4-2|TRBJ1-6
ASSRLGTADSPLH
>NA|TRBV19|TRBJ2-5
GSSSGETQY
>NA|TRBV15|TRBJ1-6
ATSRDSEGNSPLH
>NA|TRBV29-1|TRBJ1-4
SVESAGDEKLF
>TRBD1|TRBV6-5|TRBJ2-2
ASSLRTGWSTGELF
>TRBD1|TRBV12-3/TRBV12-4|TRBJ1-2
ASSLGTGAGYT
>NA|TRBV28|TRBJ1-1
ASRLRGTEAF
>TRBD2|TRBV7-2|TRBJ2-1
ASSVGTSVNEQF
>TRBD1|TRBV20-1|TRBJ1-6
SASRDRNSPLH
>NA|TRBV6-5|TRBJ2-4
ASATTRLSVENIQY
>NA|TRBV7-2|TRBJ2-5
ASTSYGRETQY
>NA|TRBV19|TRBJ1-2
ASNSQGRYGYT
>NA|TRBV5-4|TRBJ2-3
ASSLFLPIPTDTQY
>NA|TRBV29-1|TRBJ2-7
SVLVQAYEQY
>NA|TRBV3-1|TRBJ1-2
ASSQGRFTNYGYT
>NA|TRBV7-8|TRBJ2-7
ASSLGVYEQY
>TRBD1|TRBV7-8|TRBJ2-1
ASSFDRGFSEQF
>NA|TRBV3-1|TRBJ1-2
ASSQMGRNYGYT
>NA|TRBV2|TRBJ1-1
ASKTDRREAF
>NA|TRBV18|TRBJ2-7
ASSSAFGYEQY
>NA|TRBV29-1|TRBJ1-1
SVVNTEAF
>NA|TRBV24-1|TRBJ2-1
ATSVARGRNEQF
>TRBD1|TRBV12-3/TRBV12-4|TRBJ2-3
ASKTGADTQY
>NA|TRBV5-1|TRBJ1-2
ASSLRTANYGYT
>TRBD1|TRBV7-8|TRBJ2-6
ASSLTGQGARGANVLT
>NA|TRBV5-1|TRBJ2-5
ASSSGPRGETQY
>NA|TRBV4-2|TRBJ2-5
ASSRSRGTRETQY
>NA|TRBV6-2/TRBV6-3|TRBJ1-3
ASSPDSSSGNTIY
>NA|TRBV5-1|TRBJ1-1
ASSLGVVTEAF
>NA|TRBV11-2|TRBJ2-5
ASSWRTTQETQY
>TRBD2|TRBV7-2|TRBJ2-5
ASSRTSGGARETQY
>TRBD2|TRBV9|TRBJ2-7
ASSVDSGGLSYEQY
>NA|TRBV6-6|TRBJ2-5
ASSSAGTSQY
>NA|TRBV20-1|TRBJ1-1
SAREFAEAF
>NA|TRBV23-1|TRBJ2-5
ASSSLGVGTQY
>TRBD1|TRBV7-9|TRBJ2-1
ASSYGTGGNNEQF
>NA|TRBV5-5|TRBJ2-5
ASSWSVRSQETQY